The rows below give T cell receptor beta chains drawn from one sample of a study of CD8+ T cells in alopecia areata. Using immunoSEQ multiplex PCR, the repertoire was profiled, and TCRdb retains in-frame clones only, with some absent. The sample comprises fewer than 200,000 clones, around 60% of which are singletons, and approximately 14% rests with the top ten. Sequenced here: CD4+ T cells sorted from blood, sampled at week 0. The receptor set was obtained from a human donor with alopecia areata. Each CDR3 is given with its conserved first and last residue. The order of the fields is J gene, D gene, clone size, V gene, CDR3 DNA, CDR3 protein. The D gene is left open where the match is weak. Clone sizes are given selectively: once, few, many, or a class where the clone is expanded.

J: TRBJ1-2
D: .
size: .
V: TRBV30
DNA: TGTGCCTGGAGTGTCGGGGCACCGATTGGCTACACCTTC
CDR3: CAWSVGAPIGYTF

J: TRBJ1-1
D: .
size: .
V: TRBV11-2
DNA: TGTGCCAGCAGCTTAGGCGAGGCTGAAGCTTTCTTT
CDR3: CASSLGEAEAFF

J: TRBJ1-1
D: .
size: .
V: TRBV6-5
DNA: TGTGCCAGCAGTTACGGCCCGATTCTTGGCACTGAAGCTTTCTTT
CDR3: CASSYGPILGTEAFF

J: TRBJ2-7
D: .
size: few
V: TRBV5-1
DNA: TGCGCCAGCAGAGCGGGACAGCCGTACGAGCAGTACTTC
CDR3: CASRAGQPYEQYF

J: TRBJ2-5
D: .
size: .
V: TRBV29-1
DNA: TGCAGCGTTGAAGATCCGCGGGGACGGGAGACCCAGTACTTC
CDR3: CSVEDPRGRETQYF

J: TRBJ1-2
D: .
size: .
V: TRBV7-2
DNA: TGTGCCAGCAGCTTATCTAAGGCTAACTATGGCTACACCTTC
CDR3: CASSLSKANYGYTF

J: TRBJ1-2
D: .
size: .
V: TRBV19
DNA: TGTGCCACGCATACTTTCCCGCGGGGCTACACCTTC
CDR3: CATHTFPRGYTF

J: TRBJ2-3
D: .
size: .
V: TRBV7-3
DNA: TGTGCCAGCAGCTTAATGGGGTTATACACAGATACGCAGTATTTT
CDR3: CASSLMGLYTDTQYF

J: TRBJ1-6
D: TRBD1
size: .
V: TRBV7-9
DNA: TGTGCCAGCAGCTTAGGTGGACAGGGGTTTCATTCACCCCTCCACTTT
CDR3: CASSLGGQGFHSPLHF

J: TRBJ2-3
D: .
size: .
V: TRBV29-1
DNA: TGCAGCGTTGAGCTCGCTGGGCAGTATTTT
CDR3: CSVELAGQYF

J: TRBJ2-7
D: TRBD2
size: .
V: TRBV10-3
DNA: TGTGCCACCAGGCCAGGCACTAGCGGGGAATTAAACGAGCAGTACTTC
CDR3: CATRPGTSGELNEQYF

J: TRBJ1-1
D: .
size: few
V: TRBV6-5
DNA: TGTGCCAGCCGACGGAATCGGAACACTGAAGCTTTCTTT
CDR3: CASRRNRNTEAFF

J: TRBJ2-7
D: TRBD2
size: few
V: TRBV7-9
DNA: TGTGCCAGCAGCCCCCTATTAGCGGGATTATCCGAGCAGTACTTC
CDR3: CASSPLLAGLSEQYF

J: TRBJ1-4
D: .
size: few
V: TRBV7-8
DNA: TGTGCCAGCAGCAGGAGCGTTGGCCGTACTAATGAAAAACTGTTTTTT
CDR3: CASSRSVGRTNEKLFF

J: TRBJ2-5
D: TRBD2
size: .
V: TRBV30
DNA: TGTGCCTGGAGTTTTAGTAGCGGGGGGCGGGAGACCCAGTACTTC
CDR3: CAWSFSSGGRETQYF

J: TRBJ2-1
D: .
size: .
V: TRBV30
DNA: TGTGCCCAGAGGTGGGGAAGGGAGCAGTTCTTC
CDR3: CAQRWGREQFF

J: TRBJ1-6
D: .
size: .
V: TRBV7-9
DNA: TGTGCCAGCAGTCCAAAAGGTCATGGTTCACCCCTCCACTTT
CDR3: CASSPKGHGSPLHF

J: TRBJ2-5
D: TRBD1
size: .
V: TRBV11-2
DNA: TGTGCCAGCAGCTTAGTAACAGGGGGCCGGGAGACCCAGTACTTC
CDR3: CASSLVTGGRETQYF

J: TRBJ2-5
D: .
size: .
V: TRBV7-7
DNA: TGTGCTAGCAGCTTAGCGCAGGGACGGGAAGAGACCCAGTACTTC
CDR3: CASSLAQGREETQYF

J: TRBJ2-3
D: .
size: .
V: TRBV29-1
DNA: TGCAGCGTTGAAAGTGCAGGATCGCACACAGATACGCAGTATTTT
CDR3: CSVESAGSHTDTQYF

J: TRBJ2-7
D: .
size: few
V: TRBV7-9
DNA: TGTGCCAGCAGCCCGAGCTCCTACGAGCAGTACTTC
CDR3: CASSPSSYEQYF

J: TRBJ2-7
D: .
size: few
V: TRBV5-1
DNA: TGCGCCAGCAGCTTGTCGACCCTCACTAGTGACGAGCAGTACTTC
CDR3: CASSLSTLTSDEQYF

J: TRBJ2-2
D: .
size: few
V: TRBV10-2
DNA: TGCGCCAGCAGTGAGACTAGCAACACCGGGGAGCTGTTTTTT
CDR3: CASSETSNTGELFF

J: TRBJ1-6
D: .
size: .
V: TRBV9
DNA: TGTGCCAGCAGCGTAGAGCCAGAGAGCAATTCACCCCTCCACTTT
CDR3: CASSVEPESNSPLHF

J: TRBJ1-1
D: .
size: .
V: TRBV15
DNA: TGTGCCACCAGCAGAGATCAGGGGACTGAAGCTTTCTTT
CDR3: CATSRDQGTEAFF

J: TRBJ2-1
D: TRBD2
size: few
V: TRBV29-1
DNA: TGCAAAGCGGGGGCGGGACTGAACTACAATGAGCAGTTCTTC
CDR3: CKAGAGLNYNEQFF

J: TRBJ1-2
D: .
size: once
V: TRBV30
DNA: TGTGCCTGGAGTCTCGACAGTCCGGGGGAGGGCTACACCTTC
CDR3: CAWSLDSPGEGYTF

J: TRBJ2-7
D: TRBD1
size: .
V: TRBV7-8
DNA: TGTGCCAGCAGCAAGGACAGGCTGGGCTACGAGCAGTACTTC
CDR3: CASSKDRLGYEQYF

J: TRBJ1-1
D: .
size: .
V: TRBV30
DNA: TGTGCCTGGAGTTTCTCGAGGGGTCGGACTGAAGCTTTCTTT
CDR3: CAWSFSRGRTEAFF

J: TRBJ1-5
D: .
size: few
V: TRBV29-1
DNA: TGCAGCGTAGGGGAACCCGGGGCCAATCAGCCCCAGCATTTT
CDR3: CSVGEPGANQPQHF

J: TRBJ2-1
D: .
size: .
V: TRBV7-2
DNA: TGTGCCAGCAGCTTAGGGGCACGCTCCTACAATGAGCAGTTCTTC
CDR3: CASSLGARSYNEQFF

J: TRBJ2-2
D: .
size: .
V: TRBV5-1
DNA: TGCGCCAGCAGCTTGTCGAGTACCGGGGAGCTGTTTTTT
CDR3: CASSLSSTGELFF

J: TRBJ1-2
D: .
size: .
V: TRBV30
DNA: TGTGCCTGGAGTGAGAAGGGCAGGGGATTTCTTAAGAATAACTATGGCTACACCTTC
CDR3: CAWSEKGRGFLKNNYGYTF

J: TRBJ1-1
D: .
size: .
V: TRBV19
DNA: TGTGCCAGTAATAACAGGAGGACTGAAGCTTTCTTT
CDR3: CASNNRRTEAFF

J: TRBJ1-2
D: TRBD1
size: .
V: TRBV30
DNA: TGTGCCTGGAGTCCACTACACCCCCTGGGACAGGGATTATATGGCTACACCTTC
CDR3: CAWSPLHPLGQGLYGYTF

J: TRBJ1-2
D: .
size: few
V: TRBV29-1
DNA: TGCAGCGTGAGCCGCGGGCAGGGAAATGGCTACACCTTC
CDR3: CSVSRGQGNGYTF

J: TRBJ2-1
D: TRBD1
size: .
V: TRBV4-1
DNA: TGCGCCAGCAGCCGCGATCTTGGACAGGCCTACAATGAGCAGTTCTTC
CDR3: CASSRDLGQAYNEQFF